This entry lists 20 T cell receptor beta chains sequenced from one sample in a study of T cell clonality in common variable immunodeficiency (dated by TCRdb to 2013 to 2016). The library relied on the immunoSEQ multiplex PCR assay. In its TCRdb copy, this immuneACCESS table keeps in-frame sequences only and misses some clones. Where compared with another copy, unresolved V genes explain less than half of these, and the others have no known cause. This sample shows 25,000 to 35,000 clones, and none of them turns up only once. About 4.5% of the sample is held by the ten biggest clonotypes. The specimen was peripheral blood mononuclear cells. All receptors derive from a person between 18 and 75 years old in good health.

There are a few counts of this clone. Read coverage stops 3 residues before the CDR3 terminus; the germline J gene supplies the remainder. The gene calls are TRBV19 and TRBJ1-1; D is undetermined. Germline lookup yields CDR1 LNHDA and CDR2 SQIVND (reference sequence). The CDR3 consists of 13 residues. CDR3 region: CASMRVPREKAFF. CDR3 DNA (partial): TGTGCCAGTATGCGCGTGCCGCGTGAAAAA.

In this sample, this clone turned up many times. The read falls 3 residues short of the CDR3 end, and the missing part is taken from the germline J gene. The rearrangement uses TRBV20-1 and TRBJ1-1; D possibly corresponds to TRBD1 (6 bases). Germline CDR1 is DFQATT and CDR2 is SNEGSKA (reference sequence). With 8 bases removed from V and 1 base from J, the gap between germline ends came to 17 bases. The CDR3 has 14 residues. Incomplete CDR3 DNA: TGCAGTCAAAAAACAGGACAGAAGAACACTGAA. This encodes CSQKTGQKNTE. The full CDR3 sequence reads CSQKTGQKNTEAFF.

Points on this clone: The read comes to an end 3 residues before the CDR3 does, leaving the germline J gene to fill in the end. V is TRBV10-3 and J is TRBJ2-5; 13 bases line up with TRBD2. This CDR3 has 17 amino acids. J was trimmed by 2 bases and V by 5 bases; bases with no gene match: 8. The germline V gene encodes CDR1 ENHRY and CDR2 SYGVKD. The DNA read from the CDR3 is TGTGCCATCAGTCCCGGGACTAGCGGGGCCGAACAAGAGACC. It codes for CAISPGTSGAEQET. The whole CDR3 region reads CAISPGTSGAEQETQYF.

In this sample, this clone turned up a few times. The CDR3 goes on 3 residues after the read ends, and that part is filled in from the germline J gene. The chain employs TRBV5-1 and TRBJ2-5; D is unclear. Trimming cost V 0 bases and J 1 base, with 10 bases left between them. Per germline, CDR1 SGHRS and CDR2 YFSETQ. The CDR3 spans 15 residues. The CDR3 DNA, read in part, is TGCGCCAGCAGCTTGGCTCGTCAGGCCCAAGAGACC. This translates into CASSLARQAQET. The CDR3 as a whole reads CASSLARQAQETQYF.

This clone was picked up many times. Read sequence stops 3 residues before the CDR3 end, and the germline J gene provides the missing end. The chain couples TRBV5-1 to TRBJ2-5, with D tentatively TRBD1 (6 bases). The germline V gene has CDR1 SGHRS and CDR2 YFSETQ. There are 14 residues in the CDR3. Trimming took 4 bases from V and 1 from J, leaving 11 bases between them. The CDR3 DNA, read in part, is TGCGCCAGCAGCGAAGGACAGAGCCAAGAGACC. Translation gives CASSEGQSQET. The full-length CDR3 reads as CASSEGQSQETQYF. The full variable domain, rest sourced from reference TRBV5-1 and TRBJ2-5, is KAGVTQTPRYLIKTRGQQVTLSCSPISGHRSVSWYQQTPGQGLQFLFEYFSETQRNKGNFPGRFSGRQFSNSRSEMNVSTLELGDSALYLCASSEGQSQETQYFGPGTRLLVL.

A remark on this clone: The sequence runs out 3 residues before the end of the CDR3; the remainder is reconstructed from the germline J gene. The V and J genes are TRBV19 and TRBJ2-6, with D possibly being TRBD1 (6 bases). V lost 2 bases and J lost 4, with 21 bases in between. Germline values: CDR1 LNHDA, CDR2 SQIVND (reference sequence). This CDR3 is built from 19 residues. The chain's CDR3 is CASSIHGQPSVSGANVLTF. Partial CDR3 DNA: TGTGCCAGTAGTATACACGGACAGCCCAGTGTCTCGGGGGCCAACGTC.

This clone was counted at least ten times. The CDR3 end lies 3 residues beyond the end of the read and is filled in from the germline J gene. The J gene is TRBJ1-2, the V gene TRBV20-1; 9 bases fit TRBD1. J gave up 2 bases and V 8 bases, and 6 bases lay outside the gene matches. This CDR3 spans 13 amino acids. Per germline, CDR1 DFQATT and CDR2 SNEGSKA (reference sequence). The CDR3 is CSTQGASNYGYTF. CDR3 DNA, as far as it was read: TGCAGTACACAGGGGGCATCAAACTATGGC.

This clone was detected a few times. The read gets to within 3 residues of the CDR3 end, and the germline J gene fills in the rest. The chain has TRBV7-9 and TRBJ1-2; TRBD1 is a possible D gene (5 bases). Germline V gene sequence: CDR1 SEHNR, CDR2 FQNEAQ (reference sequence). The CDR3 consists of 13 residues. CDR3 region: CASSRSDTRDYTF. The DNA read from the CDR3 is TGTGCCAGCAGCCGGTCGGACACCCGGGAC.

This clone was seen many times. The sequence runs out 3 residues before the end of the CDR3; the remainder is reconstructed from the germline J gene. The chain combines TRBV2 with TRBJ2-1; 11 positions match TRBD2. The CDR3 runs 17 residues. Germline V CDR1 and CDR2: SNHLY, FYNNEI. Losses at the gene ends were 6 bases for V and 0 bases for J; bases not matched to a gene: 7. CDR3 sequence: CASRGTSGPSSYNEQFF. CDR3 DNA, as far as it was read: TGTGCCAGCAGGGGGACTAGCGGCCCTAGCTCCTACAATGAG.

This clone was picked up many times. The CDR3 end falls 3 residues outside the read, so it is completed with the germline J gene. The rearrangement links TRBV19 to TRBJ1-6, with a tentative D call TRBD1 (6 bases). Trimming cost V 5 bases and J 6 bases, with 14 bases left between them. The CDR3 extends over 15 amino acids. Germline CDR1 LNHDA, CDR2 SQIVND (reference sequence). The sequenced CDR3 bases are TGTGCCAGTAGTCCTTCAGAAGGGGGTAATTCACCC. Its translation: CASSPSEGGNSP. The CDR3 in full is CASSPSEGGNSPLHF.

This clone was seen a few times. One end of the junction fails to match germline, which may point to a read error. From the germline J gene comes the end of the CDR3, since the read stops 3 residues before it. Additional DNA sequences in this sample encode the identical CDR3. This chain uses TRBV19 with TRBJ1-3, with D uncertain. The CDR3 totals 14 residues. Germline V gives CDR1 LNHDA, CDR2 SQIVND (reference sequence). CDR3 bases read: TGTGCCAGTAGTATGACTAGCTCTGGAAACACT. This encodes CASSMTSSGNT. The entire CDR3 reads CASSMTSSGNTIYF.

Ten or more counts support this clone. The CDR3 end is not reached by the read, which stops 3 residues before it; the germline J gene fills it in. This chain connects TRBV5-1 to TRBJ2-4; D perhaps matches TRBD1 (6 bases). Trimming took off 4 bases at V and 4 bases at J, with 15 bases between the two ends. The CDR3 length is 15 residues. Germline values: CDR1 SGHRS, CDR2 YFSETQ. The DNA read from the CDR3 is TGCGCCAGCAGCGAGACCGGACAGACAAAAAACATT. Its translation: CASSETGQTKNI. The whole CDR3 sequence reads CASSETGQTKNIQYF.

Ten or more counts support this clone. The DNA read from the CDR3 is TGTGCCAGCAACTCCCATTTAGCCAAAAACATT. Amino acids: CASNSHLAKNI. The entire CDR3 protein reads CASNSHLAKNIQYF. This chain joins TRBV7-9 and TRBJ2-4, with D unclear. The CDR3 end is not reached by the read, which stops 3 residues before it; the germline J gene fills it in. Deletions cut 7 bases from V and 0 bases from J, with 10 bases between. This CDR3 region has 14 residues. Germline V gene sequence: CDR1 SEHNR, CDR2 FQNEAQ (reference sequence). The full variable domain, with the rest looked up from reference TRBV7-9 and TRBJ2-4, is DTGVSQNPRHKITKRGQNVTFRCDPISEHNRLYWYRQTLGQGPEFLTYFQNEAQLEKSRLLSDRFSAERPKGSFSTLEIQRTEQGDSAMYLCASNSHLAKNIQYFGAGTRLSVL.

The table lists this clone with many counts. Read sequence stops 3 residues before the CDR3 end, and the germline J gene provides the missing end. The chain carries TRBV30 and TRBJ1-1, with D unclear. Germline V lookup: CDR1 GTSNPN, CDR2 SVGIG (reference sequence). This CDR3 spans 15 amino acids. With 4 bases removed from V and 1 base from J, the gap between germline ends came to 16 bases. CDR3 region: CAWKRQNGWNTEAFF. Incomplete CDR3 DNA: TGTGCCTGGAAGCGGCAGAACGGATGGAACACTGAA.

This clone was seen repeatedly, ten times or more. The CDR3 sequence: CSAEINRGLGYEQYF. CDR3 bases read: TGCAGTGCTGAAATAAACAGGGGCCTCGGCTACGAG. The rearrangement links TRBV20-1 to TRBJ2-7, with 7 bases lining up with TRBD1. Read sequence stops 3 residues before the CDR3 end, and the germline J gene provides the missing end. CDR1 and CDR2 from the germline V gene are DFQATT and SNEGSKA (reference sequence). The CDR3 runs 15 residues. Trimming at V came to 5 bases and at J to 3 bases, leaving 13 bases not matched to a gene.

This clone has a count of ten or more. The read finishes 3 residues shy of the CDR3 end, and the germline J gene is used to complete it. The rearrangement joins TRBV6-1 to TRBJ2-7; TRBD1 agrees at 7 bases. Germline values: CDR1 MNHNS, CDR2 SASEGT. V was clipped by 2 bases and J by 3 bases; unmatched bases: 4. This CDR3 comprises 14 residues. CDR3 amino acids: CASSEYPGGYEQYF. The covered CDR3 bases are TGTGCCAGCAGTGAATATCCAGGGGGCTACGAG.

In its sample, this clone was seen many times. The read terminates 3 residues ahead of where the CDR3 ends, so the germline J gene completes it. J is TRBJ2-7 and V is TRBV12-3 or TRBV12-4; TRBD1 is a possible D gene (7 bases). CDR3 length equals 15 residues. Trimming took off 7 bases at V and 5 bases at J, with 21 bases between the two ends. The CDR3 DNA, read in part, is TGTGCCAGCAAGGCGTCGGCGCAGGGGGGTGACGAG. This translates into CASKASAQGGDE. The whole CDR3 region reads CASKASAQGGDEQYF.

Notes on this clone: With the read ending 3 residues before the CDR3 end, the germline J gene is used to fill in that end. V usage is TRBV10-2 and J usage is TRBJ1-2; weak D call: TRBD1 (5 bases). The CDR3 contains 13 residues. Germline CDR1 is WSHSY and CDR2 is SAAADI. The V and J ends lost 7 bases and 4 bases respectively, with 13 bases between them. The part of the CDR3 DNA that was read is TGCGCCAGCACTCAGGACACGCTCTATGGC. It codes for CASTQDTLYG. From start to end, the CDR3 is CASTQDTLYGYTF.

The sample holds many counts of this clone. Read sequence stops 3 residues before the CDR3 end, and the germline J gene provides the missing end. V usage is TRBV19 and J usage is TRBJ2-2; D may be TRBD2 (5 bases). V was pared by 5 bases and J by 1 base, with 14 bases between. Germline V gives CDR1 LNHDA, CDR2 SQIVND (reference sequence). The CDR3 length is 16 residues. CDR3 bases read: TGTGCCAGTAGTGGACCTTCGGCGGGGAACACCGGGGAG. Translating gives CASSGPSAGNTGE. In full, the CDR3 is CASSGPSAGNTGELFF.

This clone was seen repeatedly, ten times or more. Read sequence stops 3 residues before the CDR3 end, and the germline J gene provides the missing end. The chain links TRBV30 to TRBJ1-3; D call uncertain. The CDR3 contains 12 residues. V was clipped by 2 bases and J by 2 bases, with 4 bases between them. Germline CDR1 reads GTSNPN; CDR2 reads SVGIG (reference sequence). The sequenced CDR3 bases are TGTGCCTGGAGTTTCACTGGAAACACC. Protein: CAWSFTGNT. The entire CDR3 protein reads CAWSFTGNTIYF.